This TCR beta chain was observed in a study of post-analysis software for immune sequencing data. V was pared by 4 bases and J by 3 bases, with 16 bases between. Germline V gene sequence: CDR1 SGHRS, CDR2 YFSETQ. The CDR3 consists of 15 residues. The TCR beta cDNA libraries contained unique molecular identifiers. Input of roughly 0.9 to 11 million T cells yielded 500,000 to 650,000 cDNA molecules. TCRdb ran MiXCR on the PCR reads and lists one entry per CDR3 protein. The top ten hold roughly 5% of the sample, which has about 770,000 distinct CDR3 sequences, roughly 50% seen once. Study-wide points: By F measure, samples from a shared preparation batch strongly co-clustered. Comparison of patients with controls showed a handful of TRBV segments more frequent in patients, TRBV5-6, TRBV5-1 and TRBV20-1 among them. A significant reduction in normalized Chao1 diversity was observed in multiple sclerosis patients versus controls.

This clonotype was seen a handful of times. What it binds is unknown. The TCR originated in a girl aged 10 to 17 with multiple sclerosis. The chain uses TRBV5-1 and TRBJ2-5, with no clear D. Sequenced sample: blood. The CDR3 loop is CASSPRTTGEETQYF. The CDR3 DNA reads TGCGCCAGCAGCCCTAGGACGACGGGCGAAGAGACCCAGTACTTC.